This TCR beta chain derives from a study of Ad26.COV2.S vaccination and SARS-CoV-2 variants. The overall study: Recipients of Ad26.COV2.S got it intramuscularly, once or twice 56 days apart.

Clones were read by immunoSEQ multiplex PCR, and TCRdb kept only the in-frame ones, dropping some. In the table there are 360,000 or so clones, around 91% of which are singletons. Findings of the study overall: Recipients of either vaccine or placebo displayed similar breadth of non-spike TCRs.

Only one count was recorded for this clone. What it binds is unknown. At the DNA level, this CDR3 is encoded by other sequences in the same sample as well. Treatment: over 15 received Ad26.COV2.S at low or high dose, single or two shots; five or six received placebo; per-sample allocation not given. Vaccine and placebo recipients were sampled on day 63 after the first injection. It was an adult aged 18-55 years in Boston who was the donor. Expression of Wuhan-strain SARS-CoV-2 spike came from the Ad26 vector that formed the vaccine. Sequences were derived from peripheral blood, sampled in a trial of Ad26.COV2.S vaccine versus placebo. This sequence originates from a person between 18 and 59 years old who received the Ad26.COV2.S COVID-19 vaccine or a placebo.

CDR3 loop: CASSLADTQYF. Here the CDR3 DNA reads TGTGCCAGCAGTTTAGCGGATACGCAGTATTTT. V usage is TRBV28 and J usage is TRBJ2-3; D unresolved. Germline CDR1 MDHEN, CDR2 SYDVKM. Deletions cut 2 bases from V and 6 bases from J, with 3 bases between. CDR3 length: 11 residues.